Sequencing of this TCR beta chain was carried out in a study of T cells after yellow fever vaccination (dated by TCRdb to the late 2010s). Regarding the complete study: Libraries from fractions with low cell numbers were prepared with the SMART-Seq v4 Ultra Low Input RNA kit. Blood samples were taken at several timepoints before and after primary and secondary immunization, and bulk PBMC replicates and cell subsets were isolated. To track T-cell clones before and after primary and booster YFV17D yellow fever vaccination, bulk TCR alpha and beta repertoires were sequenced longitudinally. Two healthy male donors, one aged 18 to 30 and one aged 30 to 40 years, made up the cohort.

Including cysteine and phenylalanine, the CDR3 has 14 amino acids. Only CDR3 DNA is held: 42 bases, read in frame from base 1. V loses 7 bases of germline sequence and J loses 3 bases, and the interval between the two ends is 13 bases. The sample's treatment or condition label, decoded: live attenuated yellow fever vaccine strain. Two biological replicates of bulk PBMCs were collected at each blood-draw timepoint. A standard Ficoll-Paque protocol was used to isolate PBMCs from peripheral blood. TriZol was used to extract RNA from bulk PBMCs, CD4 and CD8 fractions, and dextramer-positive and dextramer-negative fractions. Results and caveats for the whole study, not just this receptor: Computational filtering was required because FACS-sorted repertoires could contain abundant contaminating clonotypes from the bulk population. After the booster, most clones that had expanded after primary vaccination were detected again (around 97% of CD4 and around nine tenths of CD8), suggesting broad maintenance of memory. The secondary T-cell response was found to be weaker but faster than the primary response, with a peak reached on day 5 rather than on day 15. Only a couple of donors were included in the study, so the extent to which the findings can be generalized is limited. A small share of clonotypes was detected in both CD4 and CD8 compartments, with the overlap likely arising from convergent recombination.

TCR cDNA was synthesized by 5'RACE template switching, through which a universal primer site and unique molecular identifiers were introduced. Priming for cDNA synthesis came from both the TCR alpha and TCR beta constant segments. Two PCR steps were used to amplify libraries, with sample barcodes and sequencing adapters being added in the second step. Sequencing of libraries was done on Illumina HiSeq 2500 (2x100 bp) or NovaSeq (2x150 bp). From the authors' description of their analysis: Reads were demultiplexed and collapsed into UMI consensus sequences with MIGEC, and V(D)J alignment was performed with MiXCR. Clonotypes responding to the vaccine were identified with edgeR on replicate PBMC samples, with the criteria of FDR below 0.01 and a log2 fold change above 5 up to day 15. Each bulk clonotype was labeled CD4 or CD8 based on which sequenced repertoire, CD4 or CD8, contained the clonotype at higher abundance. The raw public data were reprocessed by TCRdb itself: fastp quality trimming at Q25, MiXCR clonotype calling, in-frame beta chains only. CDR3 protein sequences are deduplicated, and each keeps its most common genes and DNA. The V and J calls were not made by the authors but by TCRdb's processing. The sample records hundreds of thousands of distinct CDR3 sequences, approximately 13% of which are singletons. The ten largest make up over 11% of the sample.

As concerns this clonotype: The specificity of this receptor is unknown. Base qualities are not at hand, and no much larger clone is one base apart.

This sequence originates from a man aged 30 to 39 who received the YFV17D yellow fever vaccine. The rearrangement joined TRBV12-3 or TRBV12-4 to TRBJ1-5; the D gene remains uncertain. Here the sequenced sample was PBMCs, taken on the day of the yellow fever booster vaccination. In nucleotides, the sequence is TGTGCCAGCAACTCCCAGGTGTTCAATCAGCCCCAGCATTTT. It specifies CASNSQVFNQPQHF.